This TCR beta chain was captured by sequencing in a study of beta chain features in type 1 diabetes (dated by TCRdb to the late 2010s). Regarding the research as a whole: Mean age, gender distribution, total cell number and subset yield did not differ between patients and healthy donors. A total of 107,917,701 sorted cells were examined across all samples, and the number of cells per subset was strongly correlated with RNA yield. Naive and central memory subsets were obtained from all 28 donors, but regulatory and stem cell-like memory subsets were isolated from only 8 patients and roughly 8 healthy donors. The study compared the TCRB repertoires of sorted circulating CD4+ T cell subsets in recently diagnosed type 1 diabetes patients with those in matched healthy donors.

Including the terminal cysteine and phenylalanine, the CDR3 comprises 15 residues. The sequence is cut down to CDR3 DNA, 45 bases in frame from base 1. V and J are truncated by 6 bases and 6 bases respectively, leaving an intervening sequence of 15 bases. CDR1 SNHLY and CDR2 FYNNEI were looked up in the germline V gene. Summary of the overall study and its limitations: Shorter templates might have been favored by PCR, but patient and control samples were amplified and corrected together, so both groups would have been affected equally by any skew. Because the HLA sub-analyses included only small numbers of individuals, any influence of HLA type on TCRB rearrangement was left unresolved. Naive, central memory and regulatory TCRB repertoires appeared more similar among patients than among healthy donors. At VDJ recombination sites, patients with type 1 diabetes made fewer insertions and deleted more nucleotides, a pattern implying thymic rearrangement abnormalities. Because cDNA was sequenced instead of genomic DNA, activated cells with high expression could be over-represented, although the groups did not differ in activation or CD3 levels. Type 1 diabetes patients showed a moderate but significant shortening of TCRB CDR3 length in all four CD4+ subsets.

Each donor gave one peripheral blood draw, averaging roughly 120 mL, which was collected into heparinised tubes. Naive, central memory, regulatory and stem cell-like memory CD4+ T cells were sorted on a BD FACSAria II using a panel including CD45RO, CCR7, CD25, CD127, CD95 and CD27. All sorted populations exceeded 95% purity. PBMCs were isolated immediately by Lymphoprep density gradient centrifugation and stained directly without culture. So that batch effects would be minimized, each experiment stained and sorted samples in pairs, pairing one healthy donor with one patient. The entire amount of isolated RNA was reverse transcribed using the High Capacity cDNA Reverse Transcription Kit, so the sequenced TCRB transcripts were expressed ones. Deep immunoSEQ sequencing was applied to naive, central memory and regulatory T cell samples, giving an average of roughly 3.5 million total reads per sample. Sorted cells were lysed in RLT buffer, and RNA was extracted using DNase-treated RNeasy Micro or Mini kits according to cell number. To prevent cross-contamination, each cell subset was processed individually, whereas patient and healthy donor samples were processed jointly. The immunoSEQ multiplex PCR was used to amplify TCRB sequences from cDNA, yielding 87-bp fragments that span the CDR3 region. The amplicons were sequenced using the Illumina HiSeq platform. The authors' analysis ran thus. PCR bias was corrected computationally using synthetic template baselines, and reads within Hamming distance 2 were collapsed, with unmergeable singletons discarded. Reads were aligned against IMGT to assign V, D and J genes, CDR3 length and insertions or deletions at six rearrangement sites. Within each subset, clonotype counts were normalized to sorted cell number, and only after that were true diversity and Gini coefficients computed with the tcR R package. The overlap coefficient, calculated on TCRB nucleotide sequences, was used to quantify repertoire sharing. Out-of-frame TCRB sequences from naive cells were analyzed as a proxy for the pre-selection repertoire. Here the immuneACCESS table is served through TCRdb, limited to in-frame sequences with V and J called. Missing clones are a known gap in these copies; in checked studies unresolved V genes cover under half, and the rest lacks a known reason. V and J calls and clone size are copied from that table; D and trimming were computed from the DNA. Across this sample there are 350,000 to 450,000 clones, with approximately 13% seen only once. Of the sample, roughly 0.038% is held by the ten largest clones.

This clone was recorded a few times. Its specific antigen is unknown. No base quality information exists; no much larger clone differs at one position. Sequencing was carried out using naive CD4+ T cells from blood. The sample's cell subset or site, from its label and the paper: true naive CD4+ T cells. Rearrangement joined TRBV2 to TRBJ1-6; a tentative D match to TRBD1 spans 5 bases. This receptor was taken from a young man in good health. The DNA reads TGTGCCAGCAGGTGGGGGGAGAATACTAATTCACCCCTCCACTTT. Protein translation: CASRWGENTNSPLHF.